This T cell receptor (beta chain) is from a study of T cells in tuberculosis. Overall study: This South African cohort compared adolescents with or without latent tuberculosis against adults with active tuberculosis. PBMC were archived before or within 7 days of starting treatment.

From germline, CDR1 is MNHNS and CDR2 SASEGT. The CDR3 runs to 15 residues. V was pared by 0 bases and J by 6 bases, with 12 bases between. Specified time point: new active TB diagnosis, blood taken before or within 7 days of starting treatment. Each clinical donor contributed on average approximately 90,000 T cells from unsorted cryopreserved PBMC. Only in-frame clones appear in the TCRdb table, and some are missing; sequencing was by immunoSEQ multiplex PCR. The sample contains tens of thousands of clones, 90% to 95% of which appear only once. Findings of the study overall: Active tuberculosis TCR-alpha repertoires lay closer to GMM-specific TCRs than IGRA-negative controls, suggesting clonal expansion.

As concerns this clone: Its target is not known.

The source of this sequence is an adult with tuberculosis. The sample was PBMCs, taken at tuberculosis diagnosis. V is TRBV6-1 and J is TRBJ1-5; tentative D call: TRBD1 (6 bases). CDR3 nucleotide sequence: TGTGCCAGCAGTGAAGCTTCGGGGGGGCGTCAGCCCCAGCATTTT. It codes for CASSEASGGRQPQHF.